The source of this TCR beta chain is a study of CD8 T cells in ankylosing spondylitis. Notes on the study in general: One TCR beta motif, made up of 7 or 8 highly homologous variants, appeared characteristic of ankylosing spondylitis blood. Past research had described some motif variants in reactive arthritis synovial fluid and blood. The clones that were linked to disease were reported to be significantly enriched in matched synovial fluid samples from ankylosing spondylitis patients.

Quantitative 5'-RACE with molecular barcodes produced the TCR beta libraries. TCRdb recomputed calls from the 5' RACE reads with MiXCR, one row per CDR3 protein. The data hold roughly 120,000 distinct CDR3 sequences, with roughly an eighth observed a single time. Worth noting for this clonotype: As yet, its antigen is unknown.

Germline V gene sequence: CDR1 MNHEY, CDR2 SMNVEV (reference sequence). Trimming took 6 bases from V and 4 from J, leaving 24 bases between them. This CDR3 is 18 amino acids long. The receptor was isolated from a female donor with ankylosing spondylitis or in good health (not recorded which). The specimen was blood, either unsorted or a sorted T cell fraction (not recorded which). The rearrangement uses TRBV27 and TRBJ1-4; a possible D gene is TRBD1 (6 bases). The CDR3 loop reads CASRRRGSPGSLNEKLFF. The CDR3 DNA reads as TGTGCCAGCAGGCGAAGGGGGTCGCCGGGATCACTTAATGAAAAACTGTTTTTT.